The sequence of this T cell receptor beta chain was determined in a study of Ad26.COV2.S vaccination and SARS-CoV-2 variants. The repertoire was sequenced with immunoSEQ multiplex PCR; TCRdb's copy has only in-frame clones and lacks some. The sample consists of about 350,000 clones, about 91% of them appearing once. About this clone: Its matching antigen is unknown.

Unmatched junction bases numbered 5, after V lost 4 bases and J lost 7 bases. The CDR3 extends over 15 amino acids. Germline V CDR1 and CDR2: MNHEY, SMNVEV (reference sequence). General observations from the study: Substantial breadth in spike-specific CD8+ and CD4+ T cell responses was reportedly seen after vaccination. From the TCR breadth and depth analyses, total T cell responses may have been underestimated. Researchers reported similar non-spike TCR breadth in vaccine and placebo recipients.

This receptor was taken from a human donor who had recovered from COVID-19. Material: peripheral blood, obtained after recovery from COVID-19. This rearrangement joins TRBV27 to TRBJ1-6; 9 bases are shared with TRBD1. The CDR3 coding sequence is TGTGCCAGCAGTTCACCGGGACAGGGAAATTCACCCCTCCACTTT. It codes for CASSSPGQGNSPLHF.